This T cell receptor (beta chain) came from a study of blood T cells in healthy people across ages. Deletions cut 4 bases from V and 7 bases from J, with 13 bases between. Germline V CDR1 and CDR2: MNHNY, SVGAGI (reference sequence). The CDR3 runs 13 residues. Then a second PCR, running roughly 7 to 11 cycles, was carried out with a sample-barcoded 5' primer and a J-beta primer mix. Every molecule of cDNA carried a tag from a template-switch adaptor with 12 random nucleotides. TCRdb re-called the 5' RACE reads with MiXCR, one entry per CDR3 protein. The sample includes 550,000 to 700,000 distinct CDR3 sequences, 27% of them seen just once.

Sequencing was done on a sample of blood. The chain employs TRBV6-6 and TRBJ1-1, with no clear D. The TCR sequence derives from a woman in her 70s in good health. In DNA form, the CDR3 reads TGTGCCAGCAGTTCCCACAACAAGGGTGAAGCTTTCTTT. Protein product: CASSSHNKGEAFF.